The rows below give T cell receptor beta chains drawn from one sample of a study of blood T cell repertoires in COVID-19. The table came from immunoSEQ multiplex PCR; TCRdb's copy has only in-frame clones and leaves some out. This sample has 130,000 to 150,000 clones, with approximately 90% found just once. The sequenced sample consisted of peripheral blood. The source of these receptors is a woman between 50 and 59 years old with acute or convalescent COVID-19. Each CDR3 is given with its conserved first and last residue. The D gene is left open where the match is weak. The size field is filled for only some rows; it gives once, few, many or a size class.

d_call,v_call,clone_size,j_call,cdr3_aa,cdr3_nt
TRBD1,TRBV6-5,NA,TRBJ1-1,CASSSGQRRAFF,TGTGCCAGCAGTTCGGGACAGCGAAGGGCTTTCTTT
NA,TRBV20-1,NA,TRBJ2-5,CSAKSRETQYF,TGCAGTGCCAAATCACGGGAGACCCAGTACTTC
NA,TRBV30,NA,TRBJ1-4,CAWSASSEEKLFF,TGTGCCTGGAGTGCATCATCAGAGGAAAAATTGTTTTTT
NA,TRBV7-6,NA,TRBJ2-5,CASSLAGAGETQYF,TGTGCCAGCAGCTTAGCGGGGGCGGGCGAGACCCAGTACTTC
TRBD1,TRBV12-3/TRBV12-4,NA,TRBJ1-2,CASVNTGGVGYTF,TGTGCCAGCGTGAATACAGGGGGCGTGGGCTACACCTTC
TRBD2,TRBV2,NA,TRBJ2-3,CASSESGGGAGDTQYF,TGTGCCAGCAGTGAAAGCGGCGGGGGGGCCGGAGATACGCAGTATTTT
NA,TRBV30,once,TRBJ2-3,CAWKGVADTQYF,TGTGCCTGGAAGGGGGTCGCAGATACGCAGTATTTT
TRBD1,TRBV30,NA,TRBJ1-6,CALTGGKSSYNSPLHF,TGTGCCTTGACAGGGGGGAAAAGCTCCTATAATTCACCCCTCCACTTT
TRBD2,TRBV19,once,TRBJ2-3,CATTRGTSGRADTQYF,TGTGCCACGACGAGGGGGACTAGCGGGAGGGCAGATACGCAGTATTTT
TRBD1,TRBV5-1,once,TRBJ1-6,CASSPGGDRGSPLHF,TGCGCCAGCAGCCCGGGAGGGGACAGGGGATCACCCCTCCACTTT
TRBD1,TRBV5-1,NA,TRBJ1-1,CASSLNRGSVAFF,TGCGCCAGCAGCTTGAACAGGGGATCCGTAGCTTTCTTT
NA,TRBV30,NA,TRBJ1-5,CAWSGTDDQPQHF,TGTGCCTGGAGTGGGACAGACGATCAGCCCCAGCATTTT